Given below is one TCR beta chain in context. Its antigen is currently unknown. Data came from immunoSEQ multiplex PCR; TCRdb stores just in-frame clones and leaves some out. The data contain 3,000 to 4,000 clones, around 62% of them singletons. Frozen unsorted single-cell suspensions supplied the genomic DNA. This record belongs to a study of immune cell composition in non-small cell lung cancer. Study in general: Histologic subtype was mainly adenocarcinoma or squamous cell carcinoma.

The germline gives CDR1 KGHSH, CDR2 LQKENI. V dropped 4 bases and J dropped 0; count of bases not matched to a gene: 8. The CDR3 totals 16 residues. General observations from the study: Lung adenocarcinomas had lower top 10 clone scores and clonality than squamous tumours.

The chain uses TRBV18 and TRBJ2-7; 8 bases line up with TRBD2. This receptor was taken from a human donor with non-small cell lung cancer. Sequencing was performed on lung tumor tissue. DNA for the CDR3: TGTGCCAGCTCACTGTCTCTAGCGGGCCCCTCCTACGAGCAGTACTTC. Amino acids: CASSLSLAGPSYEQYF.